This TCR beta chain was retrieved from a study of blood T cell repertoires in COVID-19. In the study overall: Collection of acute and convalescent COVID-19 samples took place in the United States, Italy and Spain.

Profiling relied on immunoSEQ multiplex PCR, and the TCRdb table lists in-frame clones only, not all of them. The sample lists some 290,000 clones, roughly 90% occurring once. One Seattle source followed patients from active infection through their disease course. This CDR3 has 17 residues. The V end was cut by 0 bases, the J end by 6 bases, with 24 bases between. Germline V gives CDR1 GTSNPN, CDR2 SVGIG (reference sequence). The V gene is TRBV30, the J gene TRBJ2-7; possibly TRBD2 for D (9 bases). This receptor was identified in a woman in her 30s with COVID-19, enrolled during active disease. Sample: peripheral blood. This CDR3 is CAWSVQGAEREEGEQYF. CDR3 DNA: TGTGCCTGGAGTGTTCAGGGGGCAGAGCGGGAGGAAGGCGAGCAGTACTTC.